This T cell receptor (beta chain) was documented in a study of cytomegalovirus exposure and HLA in healthy donors. Study-level background: Later, an analysis reported that the 100 to 150 validation repertoires had used the same platform as the approximately 600 first-cohort repertoires. Study-wide results and caveats: The investigators catalogued some 150 TCR beta chains as cytomegalovirus-associated. Most sequenced TCRs were rare (though some public TCRs occurred in many donors).

The donors were members of the validation cohort, which comprised 120 subjects and was separate from the first cohort of some 680 subjects. Worth noting for this clone: Its antigen is unidentified.

Per the germline V gene, CDR1 is LNHNV and CDR2 is YYDKDF (reference sequence). With 8 bases clipped from V and 2 bases from J, the junction kept 2 bases outside the gene matches. The CDR3 sequence is 12 residues long. Measured with immunoSEQ multiplex PCR; TCRdb has only the in-frame clones, and not every one. The table includes approximately 300,000 clones, 86% detected once. The source is a woman younger than 30 in good health and CMV-seronegative. The material sequenced was PBMCs. V and J are TRBV15 and TRBJ2-5, with 7 bases lining up with TRBD1. In DNA, the CDR3 is TGTGCCACCGGGACAGATCAAGAGACCCAGTACTTC. Protein product: CATGTDQETQYF.